The present entry profiles one T cell receptor beta chain with its context. The antigen is unknown. The record originates from a study of cytomegalovirus exposure and HLA in healthy donors. The V gene lost 5 bases and the J gene lost 7 bases, with 8 bases spanning the gap. The CDR3 spans 11 residues. Germline values: CDR1 SGHTA, CDR2 FQGNSA. The PCR used 60 Vbeta and 13 Jbeta primers. TCRdb keeps only in-frame clones here, not all; method: immunoSEQ multiplex PCR. The table shows approximately 140,000 clones, with 65% to 85% occurring only once. Study observations and caveats: As a later analysis revealed, most CMV-associated TCR beta chains appeared HLA-restricted. CMV serostatus was the sole immune exposure information available.

This TCR derives from a male donor in good health and CMV-seronegative. The J gene is TRBJ2-5, the V gene TRBV7-2, with D hard to call. Source material: PBMCs. The CDR3: CASSTSATQYF. The CDR3 DNA follows: TGTGCCAGCAGCACTTCTGCGACCCAGTACTTC.